A selection of T cell receptor beta chains follows, all from one sample in a study of shared clonotypes between healthy human individuals. Generated by immunoSEQ multiplex PCR, the TCRdb table keeps only in-frame clones and is missing some. This sample has about 590,000 clones, with around 95% found just once. Sequenced material: naive CD8+ T cells sorted from blood. Receptors were obtained from a woman under 40 in good health. CDR3s include the opening cysteine and the closing phenylalanine or tryptophan. D genes are given only for firm matches. Size tells how often a clone was seen (once, few, many) or the class of an expanded clone, and some rows leave it out.

abundance	j_gene	v_gene	d_gene	CDR3nt	CDR3aa
.	TRBJ2-2	TRBV2	.	TGTGCCAGCCAGGCCCGGGGGAACGGCCACGGGGAGCTGTTTTTT	CASQARGNGHGELFF
.	TRBJ1-2	TRBV7-2	.	TGTGCCAGCAGCCTCGGGGCCAAGAACTATGGCTACACCTTC	CASSLGAKNYGYTF
.	TRBJ2-1	TRBV6-5	.	TGTGCCAGTGGCGTCGGGTACGATGAGCAGTTCTTC	CASGVGYDEQFF
.	TRBJ1-1	TRBV11-2	.	TGTGCCAGCAGCTTAGTCCCCCGGGAAGGGTCTGAAGCTTTCTTT	CASSLVPREGSEAFF
once	TRBJ2-1	TRBV19	TRBD2	TGTGCCAGTAGTACAGCGGGAGCGGGTAATGAGCAGTTCTTC	CASSTAGAGNEQFF
.	TRBJ2-1	TRBV7-2	.	TGTGCCAGCAGCTTTACGGACAGTGGCGATGAGCAGTTCTTC	CASSFTDSGDEQFF
.	TRBJ1-4	TRBV28	.	TGTGCCAGGACAGGTCGGGACGAGGCGGAAGAAAAACTGTTTTTT	CARTGRDEAEEKLFF
.	TRBJ2-1	TRBV19	TRBD2	TGTGCCAGTAGTACTAGCGGAATCTCCTACAATGAGCAGTTCTTC	CASSTSGISYNEQFF
.	TRBJ1-2	TRBV13	.	TGTGCCAGCAGCATAGGACAGCAAGTTAACTATGGCTACACCTTC	CASSIGQQVNYGYTF
.	TRBJ1-1	TRBV6-1	.	TGTGCCAGCAGTGGGGCGTGGGAATTTGACACTGAAGCTTTCTTT	CASSGAWEFDTEAFF
.	TRBJ2-1	TRBV9	TRBD2	TGTGCCAGCAGCGTATTGGCGGGGGACTCCTACAATGAGCAGTTCTTC	CASSVLAGDSYNEQFF
.	TRBJ2-7	TRBV29-1	.	TGCAGCGTTGAAGATCAGCGGGAGCAGTACTTC	CSVEDQREQYF
.	TRBJ1-1	TRBV25-1	TRBD1	TGTGCCAGCAGGGACAGGGACGGCACTGAAGCTTTCTTT	CASRDRDGTEAFF
.	TRBJ2-1	TRBV27	TRBD2	TGTGCCAGCATCGATAGCGGGAGCTCCTACAATGAGCAGTTCTTC	CASIDSGSSYNEQFF
.	TRBJ2-7	TRBV27	TRBD2	TGTGCCAGCAGCGGGACTAGTGGCTCCTACGAGCAGTACTTC	CASSGTSGSYEQYF
.	TRBJ2-7	TRBV11-2	.	TGTGCCAGCAGCCCACAGGGCCACGAGCAGTACTTC	CASSPQGHEQYF